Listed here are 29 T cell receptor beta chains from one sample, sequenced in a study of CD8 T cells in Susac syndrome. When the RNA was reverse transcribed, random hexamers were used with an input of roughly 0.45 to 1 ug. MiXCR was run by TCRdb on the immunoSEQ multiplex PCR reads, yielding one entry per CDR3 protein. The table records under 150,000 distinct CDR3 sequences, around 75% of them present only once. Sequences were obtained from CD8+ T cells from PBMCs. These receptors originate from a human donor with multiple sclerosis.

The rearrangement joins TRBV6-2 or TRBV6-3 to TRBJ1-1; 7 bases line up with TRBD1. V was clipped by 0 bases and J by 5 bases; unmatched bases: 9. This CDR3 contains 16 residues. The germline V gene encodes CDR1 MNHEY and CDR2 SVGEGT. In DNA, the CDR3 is TGTGCCAGCAGTTACTCAGGGAGGGGGCAAGAGACTGAAGCTTTCTTT. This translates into CASSYSGRGQETEAFF.

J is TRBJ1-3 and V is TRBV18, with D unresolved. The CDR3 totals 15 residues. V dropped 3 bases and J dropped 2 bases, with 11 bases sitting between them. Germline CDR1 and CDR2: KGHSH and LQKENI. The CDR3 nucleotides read TGTGCCAGCTCACCTCCAAAGACGGCTGGAAACACCATATATTTT. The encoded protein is CASSPPKTAGNTIYF.

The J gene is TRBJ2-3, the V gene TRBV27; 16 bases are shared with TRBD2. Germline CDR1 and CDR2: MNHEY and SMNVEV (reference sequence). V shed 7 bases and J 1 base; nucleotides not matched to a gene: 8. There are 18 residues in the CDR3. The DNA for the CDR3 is TGTGCCAGCACCTTGGGACTAGCGGGGGGGCTTGGCACAGATACGCAGTATTTT. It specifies CASTLGLAGGLGTDTQYF.

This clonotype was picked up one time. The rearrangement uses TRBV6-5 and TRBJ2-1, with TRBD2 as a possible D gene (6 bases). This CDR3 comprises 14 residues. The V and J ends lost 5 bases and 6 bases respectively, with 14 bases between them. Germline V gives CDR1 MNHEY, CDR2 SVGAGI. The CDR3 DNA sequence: TGTGCCAGCAGTGATGGGGAGGCTCTCAATGAGCAGTTCTTC. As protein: CASSDGEALNEQFF.

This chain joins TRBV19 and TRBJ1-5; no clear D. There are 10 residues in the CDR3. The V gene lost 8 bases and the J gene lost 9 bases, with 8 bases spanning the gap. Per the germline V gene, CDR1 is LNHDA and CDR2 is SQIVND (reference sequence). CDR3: CASGSWPQHF. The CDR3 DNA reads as TGTGCCAGTGGCTCATGGCCCCAGCATTTT.

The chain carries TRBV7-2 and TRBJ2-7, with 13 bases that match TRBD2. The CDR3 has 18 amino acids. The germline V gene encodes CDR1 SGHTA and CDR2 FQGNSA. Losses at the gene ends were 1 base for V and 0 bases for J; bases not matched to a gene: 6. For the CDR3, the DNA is TGTGCCAGCAGCTTAGTCGCGGGACTAGCGGGGTTCTCCTACGAGCAGTACGTC. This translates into CASSLVAGLAGFSYEQYV.

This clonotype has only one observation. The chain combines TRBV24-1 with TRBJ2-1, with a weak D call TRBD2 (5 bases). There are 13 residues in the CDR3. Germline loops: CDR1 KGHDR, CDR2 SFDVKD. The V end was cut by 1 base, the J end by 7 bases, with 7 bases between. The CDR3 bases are TGTGCCACCAGTGATTTAACGGGAAATGAGCAGTTCTTC. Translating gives CATSDLTGNEQFF.

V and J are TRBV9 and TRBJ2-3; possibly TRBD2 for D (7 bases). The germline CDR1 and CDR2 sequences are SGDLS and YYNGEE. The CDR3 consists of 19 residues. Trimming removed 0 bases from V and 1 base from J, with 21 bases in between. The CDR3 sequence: CASSVERGGAGPRTDTQYF. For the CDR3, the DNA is TGTGCCAGCAGCGTAGAGAGGGGGGGGGCAGGACCCCGCACAGATACGCAGTATTTT.

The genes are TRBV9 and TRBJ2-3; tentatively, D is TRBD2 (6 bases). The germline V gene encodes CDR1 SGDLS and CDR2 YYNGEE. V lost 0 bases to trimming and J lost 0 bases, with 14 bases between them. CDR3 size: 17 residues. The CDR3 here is CASSVEAGLASTDTQYF. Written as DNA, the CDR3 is TGTGCCAGCAGCGTAGAAGCCGGGCTAGCGAGCACAGATACGCAGTATTTT.

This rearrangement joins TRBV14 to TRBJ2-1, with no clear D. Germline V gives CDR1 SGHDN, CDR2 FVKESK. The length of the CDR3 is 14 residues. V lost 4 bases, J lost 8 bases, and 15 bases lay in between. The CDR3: CASSRDQWAHEQFF. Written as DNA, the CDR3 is TGTGCCAGCAGCCGAGATCAATGGGCTCATGAGCAGTTCTTC. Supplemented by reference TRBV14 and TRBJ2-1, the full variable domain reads EAGVTQFPSHSVIEKGQTVTLRCDPISGHDNLYWYRRVMGKEIKFLLHFVKESKQDESGMPNNRFLAERTGGTYSTLKVQPAELEDSGVYFCASSRDQWAHEQFFGPGTRLTVL.

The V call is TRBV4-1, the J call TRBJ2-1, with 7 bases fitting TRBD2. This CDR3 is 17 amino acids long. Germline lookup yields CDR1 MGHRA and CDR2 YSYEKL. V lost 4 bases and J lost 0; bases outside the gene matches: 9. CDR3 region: CASSPGVQRGSYNEQFF. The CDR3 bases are TGCGCCAGCAGCCCCGGGGTGCAGCGGGGCTCCTACAATGAGCAGTTCTTC.

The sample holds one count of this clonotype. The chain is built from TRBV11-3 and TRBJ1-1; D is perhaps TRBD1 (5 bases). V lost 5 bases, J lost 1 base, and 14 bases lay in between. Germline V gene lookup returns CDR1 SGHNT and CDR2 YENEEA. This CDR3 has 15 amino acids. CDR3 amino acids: CASSRIRGPNTEAFF. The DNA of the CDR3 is TGTGCCAGCAGCCGAATAAGGGGCCCGAACACTGAAGCTTTCTTT.

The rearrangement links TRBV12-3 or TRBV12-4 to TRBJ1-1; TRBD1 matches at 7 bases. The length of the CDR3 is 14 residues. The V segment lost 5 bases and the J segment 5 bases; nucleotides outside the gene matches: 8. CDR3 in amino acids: CASSDSTGMTEAFF. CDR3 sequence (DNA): TGTGCCAGCAGTGATTCGACAGGGATGACTGAAGCTTTCTTT.

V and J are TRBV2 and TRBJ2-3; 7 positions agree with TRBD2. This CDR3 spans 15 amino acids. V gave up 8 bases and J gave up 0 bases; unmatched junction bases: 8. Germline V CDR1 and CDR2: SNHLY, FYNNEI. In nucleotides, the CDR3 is TGTGCCAGCGGTTGGCGGGGGTCGAGCACAGATACGCAGTATTTT. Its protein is CASGWRGSSTDTQYF.

The CDR3 coding sequence is TGTGCCAGCAGCCGCCCGACTAGCGGGGCGGGTGATGAGCAGTTCTTC. Its translation is CASSRPTSGAGDEQFF. The rearrangement links TRBV7-9 to TRBJ2-1; 11 nucleotides agree with TRBD2. With 5 bases clipped from V and 8 bases from J, the junction kept 11 bases outside the gene matches. This CDR3 has 16 amino acids. The V gene's germline CDR1 is SEHNR and CDR2 FQNEAQ (reference sequence). Complete variable domain (other parts from reference TRBV7-9 and TRBJ2-1): DTGVSQNPRHKITKRGQNVTFRCDPISEHNRLYWYRQTLGQGPEFLTYFQNEAQLEKSRLLSDRFSAERPKGSFSTLEIQRTEQGDSAMYLCASSRPTSGAGDEQFFGPGTRLTVL.

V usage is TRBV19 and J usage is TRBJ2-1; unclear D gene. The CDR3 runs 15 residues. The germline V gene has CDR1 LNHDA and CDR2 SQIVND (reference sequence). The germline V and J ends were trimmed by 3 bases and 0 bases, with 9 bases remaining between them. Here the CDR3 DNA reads TGTGCCAGTAGTATTTATCACACCTCCTACAATGAGCAGTTCTTC. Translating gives CASSIYHTSYNEQFF. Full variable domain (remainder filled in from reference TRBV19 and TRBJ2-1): DGGITQSPKYLFRKEGQNVTLSCEQNLNHDAMYWYRQDPGQGLRLIYYSQIVNDFQKGDIAEGYSVSREKKESFPLTVTSAQKNPTAFYLCASSIYHTSYNEQFFGPGTRLTVL.

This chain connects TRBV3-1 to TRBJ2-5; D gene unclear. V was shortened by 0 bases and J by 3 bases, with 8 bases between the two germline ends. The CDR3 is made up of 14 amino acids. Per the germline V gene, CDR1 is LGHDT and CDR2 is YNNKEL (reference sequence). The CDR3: CASSQDLSEETQYF. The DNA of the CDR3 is TGTGCCAGCAGCCAAGACCTTAGTGAAGAGACCCAGTACTTC.

CDR3 nucleotide sequence: TGTGCCAGCAGCGCCACAGGGTTCGGGAACTATGGCTACACCTTC. Protein sequence: CASSATGFGNYGYTF. This chain links TRBV9 with TRBJ1-2; D perhaps matches TRBD1 (6 bases). Trimming left V 3 bases short and J 2 bases short, with 14 bases between. CDR3 length: 15 amino acids. Germline V gene lookup returns CDR1 SGDLS and CDR2 YYNGEE. The full variable domain, rest sourced from reference TRBV9 and TRBJ1-2, is DSGVTQTPKHLITATGQRVTLRCSPRSGDLSVYWYQQSLDQGLQFLIQYYNGEERAKGNILERFSAQQFPDLHSELNLSSLELGDSALYFCASSATGFGNYGYTFGSGTRLTVV.

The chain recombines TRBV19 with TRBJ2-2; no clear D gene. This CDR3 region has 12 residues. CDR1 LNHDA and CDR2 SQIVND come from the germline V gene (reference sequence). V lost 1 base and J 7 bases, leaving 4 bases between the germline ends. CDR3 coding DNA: TGTGCCAGTAGTATAGTTAGCGGGGAGCTGTTTTTT. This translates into CASSIVSGELFF.

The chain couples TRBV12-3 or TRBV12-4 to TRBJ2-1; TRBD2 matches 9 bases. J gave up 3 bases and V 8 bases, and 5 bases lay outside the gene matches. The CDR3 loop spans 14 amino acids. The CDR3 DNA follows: TGTGCCAGCCGAGGACTAGCGCGCTACAATGAGCAGTTCTTC. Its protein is CASRGLARYNEQFF.

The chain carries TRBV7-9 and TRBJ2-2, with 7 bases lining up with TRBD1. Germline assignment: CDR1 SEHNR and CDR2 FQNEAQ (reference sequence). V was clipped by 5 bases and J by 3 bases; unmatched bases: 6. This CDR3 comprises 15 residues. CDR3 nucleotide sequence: TGTGCCAGCAGCCCCGGGACAGAGGACACCGGGGAGCTGTTTTTT. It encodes CASSPGTEDTGELFF. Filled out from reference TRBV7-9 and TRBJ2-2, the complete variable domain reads DTGVSQNPRHKITKRGQNVTFRCDPISEHNRLYWYRQTLGQGPEFLTYFQNEAQLEKSRLLSDRFSAERPKGSFSTLEIQRTEQGDSAMYLCASSPGTEDTGELFFGEGSRLTVL.

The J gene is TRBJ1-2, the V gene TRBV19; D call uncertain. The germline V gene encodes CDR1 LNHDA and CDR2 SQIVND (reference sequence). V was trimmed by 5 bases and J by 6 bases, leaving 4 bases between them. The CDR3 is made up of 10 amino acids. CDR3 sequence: CASSDHGYTF. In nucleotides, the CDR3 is TGTGCCAGTAGTGACCATGGCTACACCTTC.

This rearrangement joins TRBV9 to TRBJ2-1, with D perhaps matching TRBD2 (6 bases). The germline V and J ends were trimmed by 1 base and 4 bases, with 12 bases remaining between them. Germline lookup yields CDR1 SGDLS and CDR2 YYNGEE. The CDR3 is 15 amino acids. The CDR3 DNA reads TGTGCCAGCAGCGTAATGGGGGGTCAATACAATGAGCAGTTCTTC. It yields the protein CASSVMGGQYNEQFF.

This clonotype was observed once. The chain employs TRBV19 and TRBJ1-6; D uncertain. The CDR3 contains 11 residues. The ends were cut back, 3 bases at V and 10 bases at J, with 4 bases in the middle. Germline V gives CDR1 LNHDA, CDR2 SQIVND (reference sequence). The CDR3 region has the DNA TGTGCCAGTAGTATGGGCTCACCCCTCCACTTT. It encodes CASSMGSPLHF.

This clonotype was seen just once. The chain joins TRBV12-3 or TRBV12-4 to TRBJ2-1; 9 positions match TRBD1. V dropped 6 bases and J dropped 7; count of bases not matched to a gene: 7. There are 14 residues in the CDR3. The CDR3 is CASSRDRVGNEQFF. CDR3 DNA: TGTGCCAGCAGCCGGGACAGGGTTGGGAATGAGCAGTTCTTC.

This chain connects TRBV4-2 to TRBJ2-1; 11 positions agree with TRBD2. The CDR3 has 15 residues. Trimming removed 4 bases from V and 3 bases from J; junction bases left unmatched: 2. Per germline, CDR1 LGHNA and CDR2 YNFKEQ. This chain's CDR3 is CASSPGLADYNEQFF. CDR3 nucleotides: TGTGCCAGCAGCCCGGGACTAGCGGACTACAATGAGCAGTTCTTC.

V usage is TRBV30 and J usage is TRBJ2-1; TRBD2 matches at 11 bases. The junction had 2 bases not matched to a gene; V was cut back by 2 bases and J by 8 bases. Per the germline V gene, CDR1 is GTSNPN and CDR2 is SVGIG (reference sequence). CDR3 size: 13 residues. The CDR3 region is CAWSTSGGYEQFF. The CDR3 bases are TGTGCCTGGAGTACTAGCGGGGGCTATGAGCAGTTCTTC.

CDR3 sequence: CASSPPGYPHEQYF. The CDR3 region has the DNA TGTGCCAGCAGCCCCCCCGGGTATCCTCACGAGCAGTACTTC. The J gene is TRBJ2-7, the V gene TRBV7-9; D is unclear. V was trimmed by 5 bases and J by 5 bases, leaving 16 bases between them. Germline V gene data show CDR1 as SEHNR and CDR2 as FQNEAQ (reference sequence). This CDR3 is built from 14 residues.

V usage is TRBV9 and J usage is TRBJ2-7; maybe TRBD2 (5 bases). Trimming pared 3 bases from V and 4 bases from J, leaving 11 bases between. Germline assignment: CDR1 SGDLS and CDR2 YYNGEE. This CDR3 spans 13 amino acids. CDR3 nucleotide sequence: TGTGCCAGCAGCGACGAGGGAAGGTACGAGCAGTACTTC. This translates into CASSDEGRYEQYF.